This TCR beta chain was sequenced during a study of cytomegalovirus exposure and HLA in healthy donors. Study findings and constraints: Researchers catalogued under 200 TCR beta chains as cytomegalovirus-associated. The HLA-A and HLA-B alleles of most subjects were reportedly predicted accurately from TCR beta sequences. Some public TCRs appeared in many individuals, while most sequences were rare.

Comments on this clone: Its target is unknown.

Researchers ran the PCR with 60 Vbeta and 13 Jbeta primers. Here immunoSEQ multiplex PCR was the method, and the copy in TCRdb shows in-frame clones only, minus some. The sample lists about 110,000 clones; approximately 71% were seen once. The specimen was PBMCs. This sequence was found in a woman aged 70 to 79 in good health and CMV-seropositive.

CDR3 sequence reads: CAWSVQMNQPQHF. Written as DNA, the CDR3 is TGTGCCTGGAGTGTCCAAATGAATCAGCCCCAGCATTTT. The chain combines TRBV30 with TRBJ1-5; D remains ambiguous. The CDR3 runs to 13 residues. Trimming removed 0 bases from V and 4 bases from J, with 7 bases in between. Germline CDR1 GTSNPN, CDR2 SVGIG (reference sequence).